This is a list of T cell receptor beta chains from one sample in a study of T cells in Graves' hyperthyroidism and ophthalmopathy. TCRdb used MiXCR to reprocess the multiplex PCR reads, holding one entry per CDR3 protein. The sample holds 750,000 to 900,000 distinct CDR3 sequences, about two fifths seen once. The sequenced sample was blood. The origin of the receptors is a young man with Graves' hyperthyroidism. Each CDR3 is given with its conserved first and last residue. The D gene is left open where the match is weak. The size field is filled for only some rows; it gives once, few, many or a size class.

TRBJ2-7,TRBV12-3/TRBV12-4,.,14,few,TGTGCCAGCAGCCCCTTTGCAGGCTCCTACGAGCAGTACTTC,CASSPFAGSYEQYF
TRBJ2-2,TRBV13,.,12,.,TGTGCCAGCAGCCGGGACCCCGGGAAGCTGTTTTTT,CASSRDPGKLFF
TRBJ2-5,TRBV20-1,.,12,once,TGCAGTGCTAGCGGGAGACGAGAGACCCAGTACTTC,CSASGRRETQYF
TRBJ2-5,TRBV20-1,.,14,.,TGCAGTGCCCAGCGGACGGACAATGAAGAGACCCAGTACTTC,CSAQRTDNEETQYF
TRBJ2-3,TRBV6-5,TRBD2,16,few,TGTGCCAGCAGTTACTCACTAGCGGGAGGCACAGATACGCAGTATTTT,CASSYSLAGGTDTQYF
TRBJ2-7,TRBV20-1,.,11,.,TGCAGTGCTAGAGATTTAACCGAGCAGTACTTC,CSARDLTEQYF
TRBJ1-4,TRBV10-3,.,13,.,TGTGCCATCAGTGGGAGAGCATCTGAAAAACTGTTTTTT,CAISGRASEKLFF
TRBJ2-2,TRBV19,TRBD1,16,.,TGTGCCAGTATGGGGGGAGGACAGGGGAACACCGGGGAGCTGTTTTTT,CASMGGGQGNTGELFF
TRBJ1-1,TRBV25-1,.,13,many,TGTGCCAGCACCCCCCGCTCTCGTTTGGAAGCTTTCTTT,CASTPRSRLEAFF
TRBJ2-2,TRBV6-5,.,12,.,TGTGCCATCAGTTACCAGGTCGGGGAGCTGTTTTTT,CAISYQVGELFF
TRBJ1-1,TRBV25-1,.,13,.,TGTGCCAGCGTCGGACAACTGAACACTGAAGCTTTCTTT,CASVGQLNTEAFF
TRBJ1-1,TRBV25-1,.,11,.,TGTGCTATCGAGGGGGACACTGAAGCTTTCTTT,CAIEGDTEAFF
TRBJ1-1,TRBV7-9,.,13,.,TGTGCCAGCGGTTCTTCGGGGTACGCTGAAGCTTTCTTT,CASGSSGYAEAFF
TRBJ2-7,TRBV19,.,14,few,TGTGCCAGTAGTGGGCTAGCGAAGGTCTACGAGCAGTACTTC,CASSGLAKVYEQYF
TRBJ1-3,TRBV3-1,.,14,.,TGTGCCAGCAGCCAAGTGGTAAAGCCGGACACCATATATTTT,CASSQVVKPDTIYF
TRBJ1-6,TRBV20-1,.,13,.,TGCAGTGCAAGGACTGTAGGACCTTCACCCCTCCACTTT,CSARTVGPSPLHF
TRBJ1-5,TRBV6-2/TRBV6-3,.,20,.,TGTGCCAGCAGCGTCATTGGTCGTTTGGAATCGGGGCGCCCATTTAGGCCCCAGCATTTT,CASSVIGRLESGRPFRPQHF
TRBJ1-1,TRBV20-1,.,10,.,TGCAGTGCCAGGGGCCTTGAGGCTTTCTTT,CSARGLEAFF
TRBJ2-5,TRBV29-1,.,12,once,TGCAGCGTTGGGAACCAGGGGGAGACCCAGTACTTC,CSVGNQGETQYF
TRBJ2-7,TRBV7-9,TRBD1,15,.,TGTGCCAGCAGCATGGGACAGGGAAGCTCCTACGAGCAGTACTTC,CASSMGQGSSYEQYF
TRBJ2-5,TRBV7-9,.,15,.,TGTGCCAGCAGCCGGGGACCAGGGGGAGGAGAGACCCAGTACTTC,CASSRGPGGGETQYF
TRBJ2-2,TRBV6-1,TRBD2,13,.,TGTGCCAGCAGTCAGCGGGAGCTCGGGGAGCTGTTTTTT,CASSQRELGELFF
TRBJ2-7,TRBV7-6,.,13,many,TGTGCCAGCAGCGACCGGGAGTCGGGCGAGCAGTACTTC,CASSDRESGEQYF
TRBJ2-7,TRBV5-1,TRBD1,15,many,TGCGCCAGCAGCGGCGGGACAGGTGACTCCTACGAGCAGTACTTC,CASSGGTGDSYEQYF
TRBJ1-2,TRBV19,.,16,.,TGTGCCAGTAGTCCCCCCGGGGGTCAGGGCGGCTATGGCTACACCTTC,CASSPPGGQGGYGYTF
TRBJ1-1,TRBV6-5,.,15,.,TGTGCCAGCAGCAAAACGCGGGAAAGTAACACTGAAGCTTTCTTT,CASSKTRESNTEAFF
TRBJ1-2,TRBV7-8,TRBD1,16,.,TGTGCCAGCAGCGCCAGGGGGTTGGGACCTCGCTATGGCTACACCTTC,CASSARGLGPRYGYTF
TRBJ2-5,TRBV20-1,TRBD1,14,.,TGCAGTGCAGGGGACAGGGGGCGAGGGGAGACCCAGTACTTC,CSAGDRGRGETQYF
TRBJ1-1,TRBV19,.,13,few,TGTGCCAGTAACCGACAAACGAACACTGAAGCTTTCTTT,CASNRQTNTEAFF
TRBJ1-2,TRBV15,TRBD1,13,many,TGTGCCACCAGCGGGGACAGGGATCAAGGCTACACCTTC,CATSGDRDQGYTF
TRBJ1-2,TRBV2,.,14,.,TGTGCCAGCAGTGAAGGGACCCAGTACTATGGCTACACCTTC,CASSEGTQYYGYTF
TRBJ2-7,TRBV10-3,.,15,few,TGTGCCATCAGCCCGGGACCCTCAAGCTCCTACGAGCAGTACTTC,CAISPGPSSSYEQYF
TRBJ1-1,TRBV5-1,.,14,few,TGTGCCAGCAGTGTCCTCGGATGGGGAAGTGAAGCTTTCTTT,CASSVLGWGSEAFF
TRBJ2-7,TRBV2,.,13,few,TGTGCCAGCATCTCTCCTGGACAGCTCGAGCAGTACTTC,CASISPGQLEQYF
TRBJ1-5,TRBV20-1,.,15,few,TGCAGTGCTAGCCTGGGAAAGTATAGCAATCAGCCCCAGCATTTT,CSASLGKYSNQPQHF
TRBJ1-2,TRBV15,.,15,many,TGTGCCACCGCTCCATATTCGGGGGTAGGCTATGGCTACACCTTC,CATAPYSGVGYGYTF
TRBJ2-7,TRBV7-9,.,12,many,TGTGCCAGCAGCCCACAGTCCTACGAGCAGTACTTC,CASSPQSYEQYF
TRBJ2-5,TRBV12-3/TRBV12-4,TRBD1,13,.,TGTGCCAGCAGCAAAGACAGGGCAGAGACCCAGTACTTC,CASSKDRAETQYF
TRBJ2-7,TRBV6-5,.,13,.,TGTGCCAGCAGTTACTCCCGGGGAGGCGAGCAGTACTTC,CASSYSRGGEQYF
TRBJ2-6,TRBV10-3,.,17,many,TGTGCCATCAGTCCGGGCCAAACTTACACTGGGGCCAACGTCCTGACTTTC,CAISPGQTYTGANVLTF
TRBJ2-7,TRBV4-1,.,16,.,TGCGCCAGCAGCCATCTCGGGGCAGGTGGGTCCTACGAGCAGTACTTC,CASSHLGAGGSYEQYF
TRBJ1-3,TRBV9,.,16,.,TGTGCCAGCAGCTCTCCTGTTACTCAAGGGGGAAACACCATATATTTT,CASSSPVTQGGNTIYF
TRBJ1-4,TRBV25-1,.,15,many,TGTGCCAGCAGTGAACCGGGCAGAACTAATGAAAAACTGTTTTTT,CASSEPGRTNEKLFF
TRBJ1-2,TRBV5-1,.,12,many,TGCGCCAGCAGCAGCGGACAGAGGGGCTACACCTTC,CASSSGQRGYTF
TRBJ1-2,TRBV6-6,.,12,.,TGTGCCGGCAGGAGGGAGGCGGATGGCTACACCTTC,CAGRREADGYTF
TRBJ1-1,TRBV5-1,.,16,.,TGCGCCAGCAGCCATCCGTGGGGGGTGCAAAACACTGAAGCTTTCTTT,CASSHPWGVQNTEAFF
TRBJ2-5,TRBV9,.,15,.,TGTGCCAGCAGTGCGACTGGGGGGGCCGGTGAGACCCAGTACTTC,CASSATGGAGETQYF
TRBJ2-5,TRBV5-1,TRBD2,16,few,TGCGCCAGCAGCCCTGGACTAGCGGGAGCAGGGGAGACCCAGTACTTC,CASSPGLAGAGETQYF
TRBJ1-1,TRBV19,TRBD1,15,.,TGTGCCAGCAGGATAAACAGGGGGCAGGGCACTGAAGCTTTCTTT,CASRINRGQGTEAFF
TRBJ2-6,TRBV7-2,.,14,few,TGTGCCAGCAGCCAACTAGGGGGGGCCAACGTCCTGACTTTC,CASSQLGGANVLTF
TRBJ2-5,TRBV2,TRBD1,11,.,TGTGCCAGCCATGGACAGGAAACCCAGTACTTC,CASHGQETQYF
TRBJ1-4,TRBV25-1,.,16,many,TGTGCCAGCAGTGAATCGGCGAAGGGAGGCGAGGAAAAACTGTTTTTT,CASSESAKGGEEKLFF
TRBJ2-5,TRBV6-2/TRBV6-3,TRBD2,15,.,TGTGCCAGCAGTTTTTGGGCGGGAGGCGAGGAGACCCAGTACTTC,CASSFWAGGEETQYF
TRBJ1-1,TRBV5-1,.,14,.,TGCGCCAGCAGCGTGGACGGTGCAACTAATGAAGCTTTCTTT,CASSVDGATNEAFF
TRBJ2-7,TRBV10-2,.,16,.,TGTGCCAGCAGTTACTCGGTTCTATCACCATCCTACGAGCAGTACTTC,CASSYSVLSPSYEQYF
TRBJ2-3,TRBV29-1,.,12,few,TGCAGCGTTGTGTCAGGGACAGATACGCAGTATTTT,CSVVSGTDTQYF
TRBJ2-7,TRBV5-1,TRBD1,14,.,TGCGCCAGCAGTACCACAGGGGATGTGAGCGAGCAGTACTTC,CASSTTGDVSEQYF